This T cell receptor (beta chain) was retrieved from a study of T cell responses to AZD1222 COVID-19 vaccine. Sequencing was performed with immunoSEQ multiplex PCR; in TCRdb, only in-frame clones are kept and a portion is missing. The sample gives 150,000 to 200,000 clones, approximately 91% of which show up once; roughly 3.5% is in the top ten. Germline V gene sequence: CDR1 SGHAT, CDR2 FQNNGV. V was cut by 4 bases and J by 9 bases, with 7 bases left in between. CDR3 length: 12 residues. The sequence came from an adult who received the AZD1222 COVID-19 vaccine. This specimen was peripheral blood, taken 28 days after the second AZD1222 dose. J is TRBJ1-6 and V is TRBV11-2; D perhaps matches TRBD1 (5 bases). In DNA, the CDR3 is TGTGCCAGCAGCTCAGGGCTTTCACCCCTCCACTTT. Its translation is CASSSGLSPLHF.